Below are 2 T cell receptor beta chains sequenced from a single sample in a study of T cell responses to AZD1222 COVID-19 vaccine. TCRdb keeps only in-frame clones here, not all; method: immunoSEQ multiplex PCR. The table includes over 130,000 clones, around nine tenths detected once. The input for sequencing was peripheral blood, taken on day 0 of AZD1222 vaccination. The receptors stem from an adult in good health.

On this clone: This specimen includes other DNA sequences encoding the same CDR3. The CDR3 nucleotides read TGTGCCAGCAGTCAGTCCTACGAGCAGTACTTC. This sequence encodes CASSQSYEQYF. The chain uses TRBV28 and TRBJ2-7; no reliable D call. Trimming stripped 5 bases from V and 1 base from J, with 3 bases between. Per germline, CDR1 MDHEN and CDR2 SYDVKM. CDR3 length equals 11 residues.

As DNA, the CDR3 is TGCGCCAGCAGTGAGCGGGGAGGGGATGGCTACACCTTC. Its translation: CASSERGGDGYTF. The V call is TRBV10-2, the J call TRBJ1-2, with D tentatively TRBD1 (5 bases). Germline V gene sequence: CDR1 WSHSY, CDR2 SAAADI. The CDR3 spans 13 residues. Trimming left V 2 bases short and J 6 bases short, with 10 bases between.